These 27 T cell receptor beta chains came from one sample sequenced in a study of T-cell memory formation after mild COVID-19. TCRdb reprocessed the 5' RACE reads via MiXCR and lists one record per CDR3 protein. The table includes around 400,000 distinct CDR3 sequences, 24% detected once. Sequencing input: PBMCs or a T cell subset sorted from them (not recorded which). The receptors derive from an adult woman who had mild COVID-19 (a few samples of this study predate the infection). Cell type and time point are not known.

This clonotype was observed a few times. The rearrangement links TRBV7-3 to TRBJ1-1; the D gene is possibly TRBD1 (5 bases). The length of the CDR3 is 14 residues. Trimming removed 2 bases at V and 5 bases at J, with 12 bases between. CDR1 is SGHTA and CDR2 is FQGTGA in the germline V gene. The CDR3 protein is CASSLQGRRTEAFF. The CDR3 DNA is TGTGCCAGCAGCTTACAGGGAAGAAGGACTGAAGCTTTCTTT.

In this sample, this clonotype turned up a few times. V gene TRBV29-1 combines with J gene TRBJ1-4, with TRBD1 matching over 7 bases. The CDR3 sequence is 14 residues long. The germline V gene encodes CDR1 SQVTM and CDR2 ANQGSEA. V gave up 1 base and J gave up 7 bases; unmatched junction bases: 6. The CDR3 sequence is CSVEVERTGEKLFF. The CDR3 nucleotides are TGCAGCGTTGAAGTGGAGCGGACAGGTGAAAAACTGTTTTTT. The full variable domain, in which reference TRBV29-1 and TRBJ1-4 provide the parts outside the CDR3, is SAVISQKPSRDICQRGTSLTIQCQVDSQVTMMFWYRQQPGQSLTLIATANQGSEATYESGFVIDKFPISRPNLTFSTLTVSNMSPEDSSIYLCSVEVERTGEKLFFGSGTQLSVL.

This rearrangement joins TRBV5-1 to TRBJ2-5; D remains unclear. Deletions cut 4 bases from V and 2 bases from J, with 6 bases between. Per germline, CDR1 SGHRS and CDR2 YFSETQ. This CDR3 comprises 12 residues. The DNA of the CDR3 is TGCGCCAGCAGCGACGGACAAGAGACCCAGTACTTC. Amino acids: CASSDGQETQYF.

This clonotype was counted between two and nine times. This rearrangement joins TRBV20-1 to TRBJ1-5; D is undetermined. Germline loops: CDR1 DFQATT, CDR2 SNEGSKA (reference sequence). The CDR3 loop spans 15 amino acids. The V end lost 3 bases, the J end lost 0 bases, and 12 bases lay between the germline ends. The CDR3 DNA sequence: TGCAGTGCTAGGTCCGGGGAAGTTAGCAATCAGCCCCAGCATTTT. It specifies CSARSGEVSNQPQHF.

The chain combines TRBV7-2 with TRBJ2-1; D might be TRBD2 (7 bases). The V end lost 4 bases, the J end lost 10 bases, and 17 bases lay between the germline ends. The CDR3 covers 14 residues. Germline V CDR1 and CDR2: SGHTA, FQGNSA. DNA for the CDR3: TGTGCCAGCAGCTGGGGGGGCTCCTTGGGGGAGCAGTTCTTC. Protein sequence: CASSWGGSLGEQFF.

In DNA form, the CDR3 reads TGTGCCAGCAGCCATCTAGCGGGAGGGGTGGGGGAGACCCAGTACTTC. Its protein is CASSHLAGGVGETQYF. The chain is built from TRBV7-2 and TRBJ2-5; 12 bases map to TRBD2. Trimming took 5 bases from V and 5 from J; bases not matched to a gene: 9. The CDR3 spans 16 residues. Germline CDR1 reads SGHTA; CDR2 reads FQGNSA.

The V gene is TRBV27, the J gene TRBJ1-2; D is uncertain. Germline CDR1 and CDR2: MNHEY and SMNVEV (reference sequence). V was clipped by 0 bases and J by 8 bases, with 22 bases between them. This CDR3 contains 17 residues. CDR3 sequence reads: CASSLSPVDIYVGGYTF. The CDR3 DNA is TGTGCCAGCAGTTTATCCCCCGTTGACATCTACGTCGGGGGCTACACCTTC.

The chain carries TRBV29-1 and TRBJ2-7; 9 nucleotides align to TRBD1. Germline V gene lookup returns CDR1 SQVTM and CDR2 ANQGSEA. J was trimmed by 6 bases and V by 3 bases; bases with no gene match: 3. CDR3 length: 12 amino acids. Here the CDR3 reads CSVDLDRGEQYF. Here the CDR3 DNA reads TGCAGCGTTGATCTGGACAGGGGCGAGCAGTACTTC.

The chain employs TRBV10-3 and TRBJ2-7, with 9 bases lining up with TRBD1. Germline CDR1 ENHRY, CDR2 SYGVKD. V lost 2 bases to trimming and J lost 1 base; unmatched junction nucleotides: 6. This CDR3 is built from 16 residues. CDR3 nucleotide sequence: TGTGCCATCAGTGAGGGATCCGGGACAGGGTCCTACGAGCAGTACTTC. Translated: CAISEGSGTGSYEQYF.

V and J are TRBV12-3 or TRBV12-4 and TRBJ1-6, with D maybe TRBD1 (5 bases). The CDR3 extends over 15 amino acids. V was trimmed by 3 bases and J by 2 bases, leaving 8 bases between them. The CDR3 loop reads CASSLGGAYNSPLHF. As DNA, the CDR3 is TGTGCCAGCAGTTTGGGGGGGGCCTATAATTCACCCCTCCACTTT.

To note about this clonotype: One end of the junction varies from germline; a read error may be responsible. The chain has TRBV6-2 or TRBV6-3 and TRBJ2-5; D gene uncertain. Germline CDR1 and CDR2: MNHEY and SVGEGT. This CDR3 spans 12 amino acids. CDR3 region: CASSYVTLSLLF. The CDR3 bases are TGTGCCAGCAGTTACGTGACACTCAGCTTACTATTC.

This clonotype was recorded once. The chain employs TRBV7-2 and TRBJ2-5; D tentatively reads TRBD1 or TRBD2 (5 bases each). The CDR3 loop spans 13 amino acids. Trimming removed 8 bases at V and 0 bases at J, with 10 bases between. Germline CDR1 and CDR2: SGHTA and FQGNSA. The CDR3 region is CASSREYQETQYF. CDR3 DNA sequence: TGTGCCAGCTCCAGGGAGTACCAAGAGACCCAGTACTTC. The full variable domain, rest sourced from reference TRBV7-2 and TRBJ2-5, is GAGVSQSPSNKVTEKGKDVELRCDPISGHTALYWYRQSLGQGLEFLIYFQGNSAPDKSGLPSDRFSAERTGGSVSTLTIQRTQQEDSAVYLCASSREYQETQYFGPGTRLLVL.

This clonotype was detected only a few times. The chain employs TRBV18 and TRBJ1-5, with 9 bases identical to TRBD1. The CDR3 is made up of 14 amino acids. J lost 6 bases, V lost 6 bases, and 6 bases had no gene match. The germline V gene encodes CDR1 KGHSH and CDR2 LQKENI. The CDR3 reads CASSETGGLQPQHF. In DNA, the CDR3 is TGTGCCAGCTCGGAGACAGGGGGGCTTCAGCCCCAGCATTTT.

The chain is built from TRBV29-1 and TRBJ2-1, with a tentative D call TRBD1 (5 bases). The germline V gene encodes CDR1 SQVTM and CDR2 ANQGSEA. The CDR3 has 15 residues. V shed 4 bases and J shed 0 bases, with 13 bases lying between them. The CDR3 loop is CSVVSGLHSYNEQFF. The CDR3 bases are TGCAGCGTTGTGTCAGGGCTCCACTCCTACAATGAGCAGTTCTTC.

This clonotype was seen only a few times. The chain carries TRBV4-1 and TRBJ1-1; a possible D gene is TRBD1 (6 bases). The CDR3 is 16 residues long. Trimming stripped 2 bases from V and 0 bases from J, with 13 bases between. Looked up from germline, CDR1 is MGHRA and CDR2 is YSYEKL. The CDR3 DNA follows: TGCGCCAGCAGCCAACCCGACGGACAGATGAACACTGAAGCTTTCTTT. This encodes CASSQPDGQMNTEAFF.

This clonotype was observed many times. The chain joins TRBV15 to TRBJ1-1; D remains unclear. Trimming pared 6 bases from V and 0 bases from J, leaving 8 bases between. The germline V gene has CDR1 LNHNV and CDR2 YYDKDF (reference sequence). The CDR3 extends over 13 amino acids. CDR3 DNA: TGTGCCACCAGTTGGACCGTGAACACTGAAGCTTTCTTT. Amino acids: CATSWTVNTEAFF.

This clonotype was counted a single time. CDR3 in amino acids: CASSYAGTVYEQYF. CDR3 bases: TGTGCCAGCAGTTACGCCGGGACAGTCTACGAGCAGTACTTC. The chain couples TRBV6-5 to TRBJ2-7; 7 positions agree with TRBD1. With 2 bases clipped from V and 3 bases from J, the junction kept 4 bases outside the gene matches. Germline CDR1 reads MNHEY; CDR2 reads SVGAGI. The CDR3 runs to 14 residues.

This clonotype appeared a few times. V usage is TRBV2 and J usage is TRBJ2-7; 9 bases are shared with TRBD1. The germline V gene encodes CDR1 SNHLY and CDR2 FYNNEI. The CDR3 has 15 residues. V was pared by 6 bases and J by 5 bases, with 11 bases of the junction left unmatched. CDR3 in DNA: TGTGCCAGCAGGGGACAGGGATCGACTAAGGACGAGCAGTACTTC. As protein: CASRGQGSTKDEQYF.

This clonotype was detected a few times. The V call is TRBV4-1, the J call TRBJ2-1; D tentatively reads TRBD1 or TRBD2 (5 bases each). With 2 bases removed from V and 8 bases from J, the gap between germline ends came to 10 bases. The CDR3 has 13 amino acids. The germline gives CDR1 MGHRA, CDR2 YSYEKL. CDR3 DNA: TGCGCCAGCAGCCAAAGGGACCAGCATGAGCAGTTCTTC. Its translation is CASSQRDQHEQFF.

Worth noting for this clonotype: Given a far larger clone just one base away, this is likely a sequencing read error. This sequence joins TRBV11-2 and TRBJ2-7, with D uncertain. In germline, CDR1 is SGHAT, CDR2 FQNNGV. V was shortened by 7 bases and J by 0 bases, with 10 bases between the two germline ends. The CDR3 spans 13 residues. The DNA for the CDR3 is TGTGCCAGCACCTTGGGCAGCTCCTACGAGCAGTACTTC. Translation: CASTLGSSYEQYF.

This clonotype was seen only a few times. This sequence joins TRBV12-3 or TRBV12-4 and TRBJ2-5, with D tentatively TRBD2 (7 bases). V gave up 2 bases and J gave up 4 bases, with 20 bases separating them. CDR3 length equals 17 residues. The CDR3 region is CASSLRYRYREGETQYF. The CDR3 DNA sequence: TGTGCCAGCAGTTTACGCTATCGGTACAGGGAGGGAGAGACCCAGTACTTC.

V usage is TRBV7-9 and J usage is TRBJ2-1; no firm D call. V shed 0 bases and J shed 4 bases, with 7 bases lying between them. Per germline, CDR1 SEHNR and CDR2 FQNEAQ (reference sequence). The CDR3 length is 14 residues. CDR3 residues: CASSLARQYNEQFF. The CDR3 nucleotides are TGTGCCAGCAGCTTAGCACGTCAATACAATGAGCAGTTCTTC.

This clonotype was counted ten times or more. CDR3 nucleotides: TGTGCCAGCAGTTTAGGAACCCTCGGCGAGCAGTACTTC. Residues: CASSLGTLGEQYF. The chain couples TRBV12-3 or TRBV12-4 to TRBJ2-7; D is undetermined. This CDR3 is built from 13 residues. V shed 1 base and J shed 6 bases, with 10 bases lying between them.

This clonotype was seen just once. The chain combines TRBV15 with TRBJ1-1; D is uncertain. This CDR3 contains 15 residues. Germline assignment: CDR1 LNHNV and CDR2 YYDKDF (reference sequence). The germline V and J ends were trimmed by 4 bases and 0 bases, with 12 bases remaining between them. The CDR3 DNA reads as TGTGCCACCAGCAACGAACCCCTTATGAACACTGAAGCTTTCTTT. Protein: CATSNEPLMNTEAFF.

This clonotype was counted only a few times. The J gene is TRBJ2-7, the V gene TRBV7-8, with 11 bases fitting TRBD2. CDR3 length equals 18 residues. The V gene's germline CDR1 is SGHVS and CDR2 FQNEAQ. V lost 5 bases and J lost 0; bases outside the gene matches: 12. The CDR3 sequence: CASSPLLGLADSSYEQYF. Here the CDR3 DNA reads TGTGCCAGCAGCCCCCTCCTGGGACTAGCGGATAGCTCCTACGAGCAGTACTTC.

This clonotype showed up many times. The V gene is TRBV12-3 or TRBV12-4, the J gene TRBJ2-7, with TRBD2 matching 12 bases. CDR3 length: 14 amino acids. With V trimmed by 6 bases and J by 5 bases, 5 bases remained unmatched. For the CDR3, the DNA is TGTGCCAGCAGGCTAGCGGGAGGGAGAAACGAGCAGTACTTC. It translates to CASRLAGGRNEQYF.

The chain has TRBV28 and TRBJ1-6; D is ambiguous. The length of the CDR3 is 12 residues. The V end lost 3 bases, the J end lost 10 bases, and 7 bases lay between the germline ends. Germline assignment: CDR1 MDHEN and CDR2 SYDVKM. The CDR3 nucleotides read TGTGCCAGCAGTTTGAATCGGTCACCCCTCCACTTT. It is translated as CASSLNRSPLHF. The variable domain in full, with the rest retrieved from reference TRBV28 and TRBJ1-6, is DVKVTQSSRYLVKRTGEKVFLECVQDMDHENMFWYRQDPGLGLRLIYFSYDVKMKEKGDIPEGYSVSREKKERFSLILESASTNQTSMYLCASSLNRSPLHFGNGTRLTVT.